This T cell receptor beta chain was sequenced in a study of blood T cells in healthy people across ages. For the second PCR, which ran for 7 to 11 cycles, a sample-barcoded 5' primer and a J-beta primer mix were used. MiXCR, applied by TCRdb to the 5' RACE reads, yields one record per CDR3 protein. This table holds roughly 1,000,000 distinct CDR3 sequences, around 27% found once. V was clipped by 0 bases and J by 3 bases, with 8 bases between them. Germline V gene lookup returns CDR1 SGDLS and CDR2 YYNGEE. The CDR3 has 14 residues. This clonotype was counted at least ten times. These data were likewise used in another study, on T cells of mothers and their children. From that second work: Researchers found no T cell clones that were persistent and microchimeric.

The V gene is TRBV9, the J gene TRBJ2-3; D is tentatively TRBD1 or TRBD2 (6 bases each). The specimen sequenced was blood. This receptor was obtained from a girl aged 2 to 9 in good health. Here the CDR3 DNA reads TGTGCCAGCAGCGTAGCGGGGGCGACAGATACGCAGTATTTT. Residues: CASSVAGATDTQYF.